The 22 T cell receptor beta chains below were found in one sample sequenced in a study of blood T cell repertoires in COVID-19. Libraries were prepared by immunoSEQ multiplex PCR; TCRdb keeps only in-frame clonotypes and omits some of them. The sample contains roughly 410,000 clones, 80% to 90% of which appear only once. Sequenced: peripheral blood. The source of these receptors is a woman in her sixties with COVID-19, enrolled during active disease.

V usage is TRBV19 and J usage is TRBJ2-3, with 8 bases matching TRBD2. V trimming: 2 bases; J trimming: 2 bases; junction bases outside the gene matches: 12. This CDR3 contains 18 residues. The germline V gene has CDR1 LNHDA and CDR2 SQIVND (reference sequence). CDR3 in amino acids: CASSITTNLLAVTDTQYF. CDR3 sequence (DNA): TGTGCCAGTAGTATAACTACAAACCTACTAGCGGTCACAGATACGCAGTATTTT.

V gene TRBV28 combines with J gene TRBJ2-2; TRBD2 aligns across 12 bases. V gave up 6 bases and J gave up 6 bases; unmatched junction bases: 11. The germline V gene encodes CDR1 MDHEN and CDR2 SYDVKM. The CDR3 has 17 residues. CDR3: CASRGWTSGDRAGELFF. The CDR3 DNA reads TGTGCCAGCAGGGGATGGACTAGCGGGGACAGGGCCGGGGAGCTGTTTTTT.

Only a few counts were recorded for this clone. The genes are TRBV4-1 and TRBJ2-2; D may be TRBD2 (6 bases). From germline, CDR1 is MGHRA and CDR2 YSYEKL. This CDR3 spans 18 amino acids. Trimming pared 4 bases from V and 0 bases from J, leaving 18 bases between. CDR3 coding DNA: TGCGCCAGCAGCCCCCGCCGCCGGGGAGGAACGAACACCGGGGAGCTGTTTTTT. This gives the protein CASSPRRRGGTNTGELFF.

The chain is built from TRBV5-1 and TRBJ2-5; D is perhaps TRBD1 (6 bases). Germline loops: CDR1 SGHRS, CDR2 YFSETQ. The V end lost 4 bases, the J end lost 4 bases, and 14 bases lay between the germline ends. CDR3 length: 14 residues. The CDR3 DNA sequence: TGCGCCAGCAGCCCCAATACAGGGCTAGAGACCCAGTACTTC. It encodes CASSPNTGLETQYF.

The J gene is TRBJ2-5, the V gene TRBV7-3; 13 nucleotides match TRBD2. The germline CDR1 and CDR2 sequences are SGHTA and FQGTGA. V dropped 3 bases and J dropped 0; count of bases not matched to a gene: 1. This CDR3 comprises 16 residues. The CDR3 bases are TGTGCCAGCAGCTTGACTAGCGGGGGGTACCAAGAGACCCAGTACTTC. Its translation is CASSLTSGGYQETQYF.

J is TRBJ2-7 and V is TRBV11-1, with D tentatively TRBD2 (7 bases). The CDR3 runs to 15 residues. The V end was cut by 5 bases, the J end by 0 bases, with 14 bases between. CDR1 is SGHAT and CDR2 is FQDESV in the germline V gene (reference sequence). The DNA for the CDR3 is TGTGCCAGCAGCCTCAGCGGGACAAGCTCCTACGAGCAGTACTTC. Amino acids: CASSLSGTSSYEQYF.

This CDR3 is CASSDRGPEKLFF. The CDR3 nucleotides are TGTGCCAGTAGTGACAGGGGACCTGAAAAACTGTTTTTT. The V and J genes are TRBV19 and TRBJ1-4, with 8 nucleotides matching TRBD1. CDR1 is LNHDA and CDR2 is SQIVND in the germline V gene (reference sequence). V gave up 5 bases and J gave up 7 bases; unmatched junction bases: 3. CDR3 length: 13 residues.

V gene TRBV9 combines with J gene TRBJ1-3; D perhaps matches TRBD1 (6 bases). Trimming stripped 0 bases from V and 0 bases from J, with 7 bases between. Germline lookup yields CDR1 SGDLS and CDR2 YYNGEE. This CDR3 comprises 15 residues. For the CDR3, the DNA is TGTGCCAGCAGCGTAGAGGGGGTCTCTGGAAACACCATATATTTT. The encoded protein is CASSVEGVSGNTIYF.

The chain joins TRBV28 to TRBJ1-2, with no clear D. The CDR3 loop spans 14 amino acids. V was clipped by 2 bases and J by 6 bases, with 13 bases between them. The germline V gene has CDR1 MDHEN and CDR2 SYDVKM. The CDR3 nucleotides are TGTGCCAGCAGTTTACTCCGCAGAGGCGATGGCTACACCTTC. Residues: CASSLLRRGDGYTF.

This chain joins TRBV5-1 and TRBJ1-3; the match to TRBD1 covers 7 bases. CDR1 and CDR2 from the germline V gene are SGHRS and YFSETQ. The CDR3 consists of 14 residues. Unmatched junction bases numbered 5, after V lost 6 bases and J lost 2 bases. As DNA, the CDR3 is TGCGCCAGCACCATGACAGGGACTGGAAACACCATATATTTT. Protein sequence: CASTMTGTGNTIYF.

V usage is TRBV3-1 (or the pseudogene TRBV3-2) and J usage is TRBJ2-7; the match to TRBD1 covers 9 bases. There are 14 residues in the CDR3. V lost 4 bases and J lost 6; bases outside the gene matches: 7. Germline lookup yields CDR1 LGHDT and CDR2 YNNKEL (reference sequence). CDR3 coding DNA: TGTGCCAGCAGCCCAGGACAGGGGTTCCCCGAGCAGTACTTC. Protein product: CASSPGQGFPEQYF.

This sequence joins TRBV19 and TRBJ1-2, with TRBD1 as a possible D gene (5 bases). Per the germline V gene, CDR1 is LNHDA and CDR2 is SQIVND (reference sequence). Trimming shortened V by 4 bases and J by 3 bases, and 12 bases separated the two germline ends. The CDR3 has 14 residues. The CDR3 nucleotides read TGTGCCAGTAGTACCACAGGTACTGACTATGGCTACACCTTC. Protein product: CASSTTGTDYGYTF. Complete variable domain (other parts from reference TRBV19 and TRBJ1-2): DGGITQSPKYLFRKEGQNVTLSCEQNLNHDAMYWYRQDPGQGLRLIYYSQIVNDFQKGDIAEGYSVSREKKESFPLTVTSAQKNPTAFYLCASSTTGTDYGYTFGSGTRLTVV.

The sample holds one count of this clone. The chain links TRBV30 to TRBJ2-7; 9 nucleotides match TRBD1. Trimming cost V 1 base and J 5 bases; bases outside gene matches: 3. Germline V gives CDR1 GTSNPN, CDR2 SVGIG (reference sequence). This CDR3 comprises 13 residues. DNA for the CDR3: TGTGCCTGGAGTGGGCGGACAGGGGACGAGCAGTACTTC. It codes for CAWSGRTGDEQYF.

The V call is TRBV3-1 (or the pseudogene TRBV3-2), the J call TRBJ2-7; TRBD1 matches at 8 bases. Germline trimming cut 4 bases from V and 3 bases from J; bases unmatched to any gene: 11. CDR1 and CDR2 from the germline V gene are LGHDT and YNNKEL (reference sequence). This CDR3 comprises 16 residues. This CDR3 is CASSPALGDRHYEQYF. CDR3 sequence (DNA): TGTGCCAGCAGCCCAGCATTGGGGGACAGGCACTACGAGCAGTACTTC.

The V and J genes are TRBV10-3 and TRBJ2-1, with 10 bases aligning to TRBD1. V shed 6 bases and J 4 bases; nucleotides not matched to a gene: 6. CDR1 and CDR2 (germline): ENHRY, SYGVKD. The CDR3 is 15 residues long. CDR3 residues: CAIRSDRGLYNEQFF. The CDR3 nucleotides are TGTGCCATCAGGAGCGACAGGGGGCTTTACAATGAGCAGTTCTTC.

This rearrangement joins TRBV28 to TRBJ2-5, with D possibly TRBD2 on 7 matching bases. The CDR3 has 14 amino acids. Trimming cost V 2 bases and J 2 bases, with 9 bases left between them. Germline V gene data show CDR1 as MDHEN and CDR2 as SYDVKM. The DNA of the CDR3 is TGTGCCAGCAGTTTAGAGGGGGGGCAAGAGACCCAGTACTTC. Translation: CASSLEGGQETQYF.

The rearrangement links TRBV9 to TRBJ2-3, with unresolved D. Germline CDR1 reads SGDLS; CDR2 reads YYNGEE. V lost 0 bases and J 2 bases, leaving 10 bases between the germline ends. The CDR3 has 15 amino acids. This CDR3 reads CASSVGLRLTDTQYF. CDR3 sequence (DNA): TGTGCCAGCAGCGTAGGGCTCCGCCTCACAGATACGCAGTATTTT.

This clone was seen more than once but under ten times. The chain uses TRBV5-1 and TRBJ2-6; 10 bases are shared with TRBD1. CDR1 and CDR2 (germline): SGHRS, YFSETQ. This CDR3 region has 17 residues. V shed 2 bases and J 3 bases; nucleotides not matched to a gene: 5. The CDR3 sequence: CASSLSGTGDGANVLTF. The CDR3 region has the DNA TGCGCCAGCAGCTTATCCGGGACAGGGGATGGGGCCAACGTCCTGACTTTC.

Points on this clone: A much larger clone differs from this one at a single base, so this may be a read error. This chain connects TRBV6-5 to TRBJ1-5, with 8 bases fitting TRBD1. The V gene's germline CDR1 is MNHEY and CDR2 SVGAGI. The V and J ends lost 6 bases and 5 bases, in that order; junction bases with no gene match: 3. The CDR3 sequence is 13 residues long. The CDR3 DNA follows: TGTGCCAGCAGGGCGACAGGGGATCAGCCCCAGCATTTT. It translates to CASRATGDQPQHF.

This clone was seen a handful of times. V usage is TRBV5-1 and J usage is TRBJ2-7; D is uncertain. The ends were cut back, 2 bases at V and 0 bases at J, with 9 bases in the middle. Germline CDR1 and CDR2: SGHRS and YFSETQ. The CDR3 runs to 14 residues. CDR3 sequence (DNA): TGCGCCAGCAGCTTTTTTGAGAGCTCCTACGAGCAGTACTTC. This encodes CASSFFESSYEQYF.

This rearrangement joins TRBV23-1 to TRBJ1-2; D gene ambiguous. TRBV23-1 is placed among ORFs of uncertain function. V shed 7 bases and J shed 11 bases, with 32 bases lying between them. The CDR3 spans 17 residues. The CDR3 region is CASIVRTGVGTLGAYTF. In DNA form, the CDR3 reads TGCGCCAGCATAGTCCGGACCGGGGTAGGTACCTTGGGTGCGTACACCTTC.

The V gene is TRBV6-5, the J gene TRBJ1-6, with TRBD1 as a possible D gene (6 bases). The CDR3 has 15 amino acids. V shed 6 bases and J shed 4 bases, with 13 bases lying between them. The germline V gene has CDR1 MNHEY and CDR2 SVGAGI. The DNA of the CDR3 is TGTGCCAGCAGCCGGACAGATATATATAATTCACCCCTCCACTTT. As protein: CASSRTDIYNSPLHF.